The present T cell receptor beta chain was sequenced within a study of blood T cell repertoires in COVID-19. V was trimmed by 0 bases and J by 7 bases, leaving 10 bases between them. The CDR3 length is 13 residues. In germline, CDR1 is SGHNT, CDR2 YYREEE (reference sequence). Measured with immunoSEQ multiplex PCR; TCRdb has only the in-frame clones, and not every one. The sample includes nearly 95,000 clones, about 90% of them seen just once. The clonotype was recovered from a human donor with acute or convalescent COVID-19. The donor label of this sample is uncertain. The V call is TRBV5-4, the J call TRBJ1-1; D perhaps matches TRBD1 (5 bases). Sample: peripheral blood. The CDR3 loop reads CASSLGGRGEAFF. The CDR3 region has the DNA TGTGCCAGCAGCTTGGGGGGGAGGGGTGAAGCTTTCTTT.